These 25 T cell receptor beta chains came from one sample sequenced in a study of blood T cell repertoires in COVID-19. Clones were read by immunoSEQ multiplex PCR, and TCRdb kept only the in-frame ones, dropping some. The profile shows roughly 300,000 clones, roughly 85% of them singletons. The source material was PBMCs or T cells enriched from blood (not recorded which). These receptors were taken from a middle-aged woman with acute COVID-19.

This CDR3 reads CASSLTHAGPYEQYF. The CDR3 region has the DNA TGTGCCAGCAGTTTAACTCATGCGGGGCCCTACGAGCAGTACTTC. The chain links TRBV28 to TRBJ2-7; perhaps TRBD2 as D (6 bases). Germline-derived CDR1 and CDR2 are MDHEN and SYDVKM. The V and J ends lost 2 bases and 2 bases respectively, with 13 bases between them. The CDR3 consists of 15 residues.

The chain employs TRBV28 and TRBJ1-1, with D perhaps matching TRBD1 (5 bases). The CDR3 extends over 13 amino acids. V lost 1 base and J lost 3, with 6 bases in between. The germline V gene has CDR1 MDHEN and CDR2 SYDVKM. The CDR3 DNA follows: TGTGCCAGCAGTTTATACAGGTACACTGAAGCTTTCTTT. Amino acid sequence: CASSLYRYTEAFF.

The chain recombines TRBV24-1 with TRBJ2-3, with D possibly being TRBD1 (5 bases). CDR1 KGHDR and CDR2 SFDVKD come from the germline V gene. Trimming pared 4 bases from V and 4 bases from J, leaving 8 bases between. CDR3 length: 13 amino acids. The CDR3 bases are TGTGCCACCAGTGACTCAGGGCCAGATACGCAGTATTTT. It yields the protein CATSDSGPDTQYF.

This clone appeared a few times. V usage is TRBV12-3 or TRBV12-4 and J usage is TRBJ2-5, with unresolved D. This CDR3 has 12 amino acids. Trimming shortened V by 1 base and J by 5 bases, and 5 bases separated the two germline ends. This CDR3 is CASSLGVETQYF. CDR3 nucleotides: TGTGCCAGCAGTTTAGGCGTGGAGACCCAGTACTTC.

The V call is TRBV18, the J call TRBJ1-5; D gene ambiguous. The CDR3 covers 15 residues. Between the trimmed V and J ends, which lost 0 bases and 4 bases, there was a span of 10 bases. CDR1 is KGHSH, CDR2 LQKENI, per germline. The CDR3 DNA reads as TGTGCCAGCTCACCACCGAACGAGCGGAATCAGCCCCAGCATTTT. Residues: CASSPPNERNQPQHF.

The chain is built from TRBV2 and TRBJ1-6, with 9 bases fitting TRBD1. The CDR3 is 14 amino acids. Germline V gives CDR1 SNHLY, CDR2 FYNNEI. With V trimmed by 6 bases and J by 7 bases, 4 bases remained unmatched. CDR3 bases: TGTGCCAGCAGCTTTGGACAGGGGAATTCACCCCTCCACTTT. Translation: CASSFGQGNSPLHF.

This clone was detected only once. The chain has TRBV5-1 and TRBJ2-7; D might be TRBD1 (6 bases). This CDR3 has 16 residues. Germline loops: CDR1 SGHRS, CDR2 YFSETQ. Deletions cut 0 bases from V and 1 base from J, with 14 bases between. The CDR3 DNA reads TGCGCCAGCAGCTTGGGACCGAGACAGGATTCCTACGAGCAGTACTTC. It encodes CASSLGPRQDSYEQYF. Together with reference TRBV5-1 and TRBJ2-7, the CDR3 gives the full variable domain: KAGVTQTPRYLIKTRGQQVTLSCSPISGHRSVSWYQQTPGQGLQFLFEYFSETQRNKGNFPGRFSGRQFSNSRSEMNVSTLELGDSALYLCASSLGPRQDSYEQYFGPGTRLTVT.

This rearrangement joins TRBV7-6 to TRBJ2-1, with TRBD2 identical over 11 bases. CDR3 size: 18 residues. Germline CDR1 SGHVS, CDR2 FNYEAQ. J lost 8 bases, V lost 5 bases, and 17 bases had no gene match. This CDR3 reads CASSPPYSGGAGVHEQFF. Written as DNA, the CDR3 is TGTGCCAGCAGCCCACCCTATAGCGGGGGGGCCGGGGTCCATGAGCAGTTCTTC.

V gene TRBV7-2 combines with J gene TRBJ2-1; perhaps TRBD2 as D (5 bases). The length of the CDR3 is 16 residues. Germline CDR1 is SGHTA and CDR2 is FQGNSA. The V gene lost 3 bases and the J gene lost 9 bases, with 21 bases spanning the gap. DNA of the CDR3: TGTGCCAGCAGCTTCGTCGAGGGCGGGCCGGTGGGTGAGCAGTTCTTC. Amino acid sequence: CASSFVEGGPVGEQFF.

The chain recombines TRBV9 with TRBJ1-6, with no clear D. Between the trimmed V and J ends, which lost 0 bases and 10 bases, there was a span of 17 bases. The CDR3 is made up of 16 amino acids. CDR1 is SGDLS and CDR2 is YYNGEE in the germline V gene. Written as DNA, the CDR3 is TGTGCCAGCAGCGTAGAAGGGAGGTTTGGGGAATCACCCCTCCACTTT. It is translated as CASSVEGRFGESPLHF.

This sequence joins TRBV5-1 and TRBJ1-1, with D tentatively TRBD1 (6 bases). Trimming took 5 bases from V and 1 from J, leaving 18 bases between them. The CDR3 runs to 16 residues. Germline V lookup: CDR1 SGHRS, CDR2 YFSETQ. The CDR3 DNA is TGCGCCAGCAGACAGCCCGGACAGAGAGCGAACACTGAAGCTTTCTTT. Protein product: CASRQPGQRANTEAFF.

The rearrangement uses TRBV12-3 or TRBV12-4 and TRBJ2-2; 7 bases match TRBD2. Trimming removed 11 bases from V and 0 bases from J; junction bases left unmatched: 0. The CDR3 is made up of 12 amino acids. CDR3 bases: TGTGCCGGACTAGCGAACACCGGGGAGCTGTTTTTT. It encodes CAGLANTGELFF.

This chain connects TRBV19 to TRBJ1-1, with D possibly being TRBD1 (6 bases). This CDR3 comprises 14 residues. Germline V gene sequence: CDR1 LNHDA, CDR2 SQIVND (reference sequence). Trimming shortened V by 7 bases and J by 5 bases, and 17 bases separated the two germline ends. This chain's CDR3 is CASTPRGGGTEAFF. Here the CDR3 DNA reads TGTGCCAGTACCCCCAGGGGCGGAGGTACTGAAGCTTTCTTT.

This sequence joins TRBV6-5 and TRBJ2-3, with D unresolved. This CDR3 has 16 amino acids. V was clipped by 0 bases and J by 0 bases, with 10 bases between them. Looked up from germline, CDR1 is MNHEY and CDR2 is SVGAGI. The CDR3 is CASSYSYAPSTDTQYF. The CDR3 nucleotides read TGTGCCAGCAGTTACTCCTATGCCCCTAGCACAGATACGCAGTATTTT.

This clone showed up just once. This chain joins TRBV7-8 and TRBJ1-6; 8 nucleotides line up with TRBD1. V trimming: 3 bases; J trimming: 0 bases; junction bases outside the gene matches: 7. Germline V lookup: CDR1 SGHVS, CDR2 FQNEAQ. There are 18 residues in the CDR3. CDR3 residues: CASSFYRTGSSYNSPLHF. For the CDR3, the DNA is TGTGCCAGCAGCTTTTATCGGACAGGGAGCTCCTATAATTCACCCCTCCACTTT.

The rearrangement links TRBV6-5 to TRBJ2-5; 11 bases are a match to TRBD2. This CDR3 has 16 amino acids. From germline, CDR1 is MNHEY and CDR2 SVGAGI. The ends lost 0 bases at V and 2 bases at J; junction bases unmatched: 2. The CDR3 bases are TGTGCCAGCAGTTACTCGGTAGCGGGGGGGCAAGAGACCCAGTACTTC. This codes for CASSYSVAGGQETQYF.

The V gene is TRBV28, the J gene TRBJ1-1; D might be TRBD1 (6 bases). V lost 4 bases, J lost 14 bases, and 14 bases lay in between. CDR1 MDHEN and CDR2 SYDVKM come from the germline V gene. There are 11 residues in the CDR3. The CDR3 reads CASSSQGFWFF. The CDR3 DNA is TGTGCCAGCAGTTCCCAGGGGTTCTGGTTCTTT.

This clone was observed a single time. The chain is built from TRBV28 and TRBJ2-2; D might be TRBD1 (5 bases). CDR3 length: 14 amino acids. The V end lost 7 bases, the J end lost 0 bases, and 9 bases lay between the germline ends. Germline CDR1 is MDHEN and CDR2 is SYDVKM. DNA of the CDR3: TGTGCCAGCACGACAGATACGAACACCGGGGAGCTGTTTTTT. Encoded protein: CASTTDTNTGELFF. Full variable domain (outside the CDR3, taken from reference TRBV28 and TRBJ2-2): DVKVTQSSRYLVKRTGEKVFLECVQDMDHENMFWYRQDPGLGLRLIYFSYDVKMKEKGDIPEGYSVSREKKERFSLILESASTNQTSMYLCASTTDTNTGELFFGEGSRLTVL.

The chain uses TRBV21-1 and TRBJ1-1; TRBD1 is the table's D call, not checked against the DNA. TRBV21-1 is an annotated pseudogene. CDR3 length: 16 residues. CDR3 DNA sequence: TGTGCCAGCAGCAAGGGAAAACAGGGATGGAACACTGAAGCTTTCTTT. Its translation is CASSKGKQGWNTEAFF.

The chain joins TRBV10-3 to TRBJ2-1; 14 nucleotides agree with TRBD2. Germline V gene data show CDR1 as ENHRY and CDR2 as SYGVKD. Losses at the gene ends were 6 bases for V and 3 bases for J; bases not matched to a gene: 4. The length of the CDR3 is 16 residues. The CDR3 spells CAIRKGLAGDYNEQFF. Here the CDR3 DNA reads TGTGCCATCAGGAAGGGACTAGCGGGAGACTACAATGAGCAGTTCTTC.

The chain links TRBV4-1 to TRBJ2-1; 7 bases are shared with TRBD2. Trimming cost V 5 bases and J 13 bases; bases outside gene matches: 17. The CDR3 covers 15 residues. CDR1 and CDR2 from the germline V gene are MGHRA and YSYEKL. The CDR3 coding sequence is TGCGCCAGCAGCAACCCCATGGGTGGGGGGGGGATCCAGTTCTTC. The encoded protein is CASSNPMGGGGIQFF.

The rearrangement links TRBV5-4 to TRBJ1-2; 7 bases are a match to TRBD1. Looked up from germline, CDR1 is SGHNT and CDR2 is YYREEE (reference sequence). V lost 2 bases and J lost 5; bases outside the gene matches: 6. The CDR3 contains 14 residues. The CDR3 nucleotides read TGTGCCAGCAGCTTACAGGGGCAGGTATATGGCTACACCTTC. Protein sequence: CASSLQGQVYGYTF.

This clone was seen more than once but under ten times. The rearrangement joins TRBV7-6 to TRBJ1-4; 7 positions agree with TRBD1. CDR1 and CDR2 from the germline V gene are SGHVS and FNYEAQ. This CDR3 spans 16 amino acids. Trimming at V came to 2 bases and at J to 5 bases, leaving 8 bases not matched to a gene. In DNA form, the CDR3 reads TGTGCCAGCAGCTTAAATGGGGACAGACCCAATGAAAAACTGTTTTTT. It translates to CASSLNGDRPNEKLFF.

The chain uses TRBV6-6 and TRBJ1-3, with a tentative D call TRBD1 (5 bases). The CDR3 has 16 residues. Germline CDR1 MNHNY, CDR2 SVGAGI (reference sequence). The V and J ends lost 2 bases and 0 bases respectively, with 11 bases between them. CDR3 sequence: CASSYNQGDSGNTIYF. The CDR3 nucleotides are TGTGCCAGCAGTTACAATCAGGGCGACTCTGGAAACACCATATATTTT.

This chain links TRBV4-3 with TRBJ2-7; the D gene is possibly TRBD2 (6 bases). The ends were cut back, 0 bases at V and 1 base at J, with 16 bases in the middle. Germline V lookup: CDR1 LGHNA, CDR2 YSLEER. The CDR3 has 17 amino acids. Here the CDR3 DNA reads TGCGCCAGCAGCCAAGATCTTGCTAGCGTGTTTTCCTACGAGCAGTACTTC. Its translation: CASSQDLASVFSYEQYF.